The 6 T cell receptor beta chains reported below all come from one sample, sequenced in a study of T cells in localized non-small cell lung cancer. Method: immunoSEQ multiplex PCR; TCRdb's copy keeps in-frame clones and lacks some. This table has 26,000 or so clones, approximately 88% appearing once. Sample: peripheral blood, taken before any cancer treatment. These receptors were obtained from a male donor at least 60 years old with stage I lung adenocarcinoma.

The sample holds one count of this clone. J is TRBJ2-1 and V is TRBV5-1, with no clear D. Trimming removed 0 bases from V and 0 bases from J, with 10 bases in between. Per germline, CDR1 SGHRS and CDR2 YFSETQ. The CDR3 contains 16 residues. The CDR3 region has the DNA TGCGCCAGCAGCTTGGATCGGGCTAGCTCCTACAATGAGCAGTTCTTC. Amino acids: CASSLDRASSYNEQFF. Supplemented by reference TRBV5-1 and TRBJ2-1, the full variable domain reads KAGVTQTPRYLIKTRGQQVTLSCSPISGHRSVSWYQQTPGQGLQFLFEYFSETQRNKGNFPGRFSGRQFSNSRSEMNVSTLELGDSALYLCASSLDRASSYNEQFFGPGTRLTVL.

This chain links TRBV6-1 with TRBJ1-5; 8 bases align to TRBD1. The junction had 5 bases not matched to a gene; V was cut back by 1 base and J by 3 bases. CDR1 and CDR2 (germline): MNHNS, SASEGT. The CDR3 totals 16 residues. The CDR3 DNA reads TGTGCCAGCAGTGAAGGGACAGGGCGTGCCAATCAGCCCCAGCATTTT. This gives the protein CASSEGTGRANQPQHF.

This chain uses TRBV30 with TRBJ1-1; D gene uncertain. The CDR3 covers 12 residues. Germline CDR1 GTSNPN, CDR2 SVGIG (reference sequence). The V end lost 2 bases, the J end lost 6 bases, and 10 bases lay between the germline ends. This chain's CDR3 is CAWSHGGPEAFF. The CDR3 nucleotides read TGTGCCTGGAGTCACGGCGGGCCTGAAGCTTTCTTT.

CDR3 nucleotides: TGCGCCAGCAGCCAAGATCGGGCGGGTGTTAACATTCAGTACTTC. This translates into CASSQDRAGVNIQYF. The chain couples TRBV4-3 to TRBJ2-4; possibly TRBD2 for D (5 bases). This CDR3 is built from 15 residues. Germline loops: CDR1 LGHNA, CDR2 YSLEER. Trimming took off 0 bases at V and 7 bases at J, with 13 bases between the two ends.

This rearrangement joins TRBV6-1 to TRBJ1-4; 10 bases are shared with TRBD1. The CDR3 length is 13 residues. Germline CDR1 is MNHNS and CDR2 is SASEGT. V gave up 6 bases and J gave up 5 bases; unmatched junction bases: 0. CDR3 region: CASRGQGNEKLFF. In DNA form, the CDR3 reads TGTGCCAGCAGGGGACAGGGGAATGAAAAACTGTTTTTT.

This clone has a single count. The chain uses TRBV4-1 and TRBJ1-6; TRBD1 might be the D (5 bases). The CDR3 sequence is 16 residues long. V dropped 0 bases and J dropped 12 bases, with 18 bases sitting between them. Germline assignment: CDR1 MGHRA and CDR2 YSYEKL. CDR3 in DNA: TGCGCCAGCAGCCAAGAAGCGCAGGGTATGGGTTTACCCCTCCACTTT. Residues: CASSQEAQGMGLPLHF.